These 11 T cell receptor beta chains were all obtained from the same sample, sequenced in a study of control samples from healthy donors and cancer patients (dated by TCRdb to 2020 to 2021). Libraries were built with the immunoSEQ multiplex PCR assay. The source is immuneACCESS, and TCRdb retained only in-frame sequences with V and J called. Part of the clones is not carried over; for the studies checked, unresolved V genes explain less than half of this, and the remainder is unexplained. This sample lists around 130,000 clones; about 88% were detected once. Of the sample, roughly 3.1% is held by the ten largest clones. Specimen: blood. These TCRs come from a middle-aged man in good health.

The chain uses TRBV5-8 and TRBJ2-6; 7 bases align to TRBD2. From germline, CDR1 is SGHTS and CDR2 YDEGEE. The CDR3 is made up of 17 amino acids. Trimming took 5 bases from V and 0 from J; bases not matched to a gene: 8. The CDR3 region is CASRTEGGYSGANVLTF. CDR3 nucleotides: TGTGCCAGCAGAACAGAGGGAGGGTACTCTGGGGCCAACGTCCTGACTTTC.

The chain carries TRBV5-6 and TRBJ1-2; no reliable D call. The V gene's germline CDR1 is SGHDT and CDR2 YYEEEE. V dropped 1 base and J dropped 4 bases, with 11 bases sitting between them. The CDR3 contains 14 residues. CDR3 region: CASSLFPEPYGYTF. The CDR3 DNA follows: TGTGCCAGCAGCTTGTTCCCGGAGCCCTATGGCTACACCTTC. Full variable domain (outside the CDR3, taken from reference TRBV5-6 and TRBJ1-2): DAGVTQSPTHLIKTRGQQVTLRCSPKSGHDTVSWYQQALGQGPQFIFQYYEEEERQRGNFPDRFSGHQFPNYSSELNVNALLLGDSALYLCASSLFPEPYGYTFGSGTRLTVV.

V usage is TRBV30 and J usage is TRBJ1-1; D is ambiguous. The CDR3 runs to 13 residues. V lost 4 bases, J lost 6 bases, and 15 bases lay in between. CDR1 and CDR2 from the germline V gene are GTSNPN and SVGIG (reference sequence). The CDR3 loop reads CAWTGYGISEAFF. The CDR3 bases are TGTGCCTGGACGGGGTACGGCATTTCTGAAGCTTTCTTT.

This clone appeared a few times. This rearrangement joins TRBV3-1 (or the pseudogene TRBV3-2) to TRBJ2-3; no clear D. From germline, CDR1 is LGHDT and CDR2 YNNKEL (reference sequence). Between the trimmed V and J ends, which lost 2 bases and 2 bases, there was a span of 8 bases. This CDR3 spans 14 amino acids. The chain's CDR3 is CASSQYELTDTQYF. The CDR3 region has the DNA TGTGCCAGCAGCCAATATGAGCTCACAGATACGCAGTATTTT.

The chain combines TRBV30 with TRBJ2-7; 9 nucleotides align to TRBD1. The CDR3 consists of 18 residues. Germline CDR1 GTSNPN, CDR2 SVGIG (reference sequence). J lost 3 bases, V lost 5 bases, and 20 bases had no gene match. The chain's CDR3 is CAWASPGGQGRGHYEQYF. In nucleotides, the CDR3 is TGTGCCTGGGCATCGCCGGGTGGACAGGGGAGAGGTCACTACGAGCAGTACTTC. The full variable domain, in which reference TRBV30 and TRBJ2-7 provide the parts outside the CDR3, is SQTIHQWPATLVQPVGSPLSLECTVEGTSNPNLYWYRQAAGRGLQLLFYSVGIGQISSEVPQNLSASRPQDRQFILSSKKLLLSDSGFYLCAWASPGGQGRGHYEQYFGPGTRLTVT.

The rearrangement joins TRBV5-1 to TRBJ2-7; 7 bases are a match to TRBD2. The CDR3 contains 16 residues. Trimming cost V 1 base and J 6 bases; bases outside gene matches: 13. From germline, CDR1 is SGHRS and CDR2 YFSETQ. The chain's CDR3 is CASSLYPASGHSEQYF. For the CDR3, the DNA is TGCGCCAGCAGCTTGTACCCGGCTAGCGGTCATAGCGAGCAGTACTTC.

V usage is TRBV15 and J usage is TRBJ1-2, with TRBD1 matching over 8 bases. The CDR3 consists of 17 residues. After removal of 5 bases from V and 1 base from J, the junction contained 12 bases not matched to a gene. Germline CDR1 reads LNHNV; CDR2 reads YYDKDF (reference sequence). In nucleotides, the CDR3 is TGTGCCACCAGCCGGACAGGGCCGGAGAGTGGTAACTATGGCTACACCTTC. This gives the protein CATSRTGPESGNYGYTF.

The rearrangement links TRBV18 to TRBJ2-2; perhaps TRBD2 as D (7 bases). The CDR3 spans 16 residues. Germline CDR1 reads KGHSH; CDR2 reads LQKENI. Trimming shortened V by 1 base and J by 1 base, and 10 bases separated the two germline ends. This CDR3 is CASSPRGGLNTGELFF. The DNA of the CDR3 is TGTGCCAGCTCACCACGGGGGGGCTTGAACACCGGGGAGCTGTTTTTT.

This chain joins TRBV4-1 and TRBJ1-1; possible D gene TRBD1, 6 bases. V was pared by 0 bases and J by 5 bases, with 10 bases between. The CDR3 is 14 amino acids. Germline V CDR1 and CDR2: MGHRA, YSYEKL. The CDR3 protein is CASSQDRGRTEAFF. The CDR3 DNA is TGCGCCAGCAGCCAAGATAGGGGGAGAACTGAAGCTTTCTTT.

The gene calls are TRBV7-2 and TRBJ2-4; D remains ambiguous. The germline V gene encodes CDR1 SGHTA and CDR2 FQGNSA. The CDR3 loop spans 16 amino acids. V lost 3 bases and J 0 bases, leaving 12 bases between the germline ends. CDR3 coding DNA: TGTGCCAGCAGCTTGCCGATTGGGGTAGCCAAAAACATTCAGTACTTC. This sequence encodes CASSLPIGVAKNIQYF.

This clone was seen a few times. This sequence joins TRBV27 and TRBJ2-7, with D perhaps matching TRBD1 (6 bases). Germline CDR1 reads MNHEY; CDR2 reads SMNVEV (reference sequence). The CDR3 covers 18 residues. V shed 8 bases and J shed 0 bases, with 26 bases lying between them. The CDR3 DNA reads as TGTGCCAGCCACCCGAATCTTGGGGGCAGACAGAGCTCCTACGAGCAGTACTTC. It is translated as CASHPNLGGRQSSYEQYF.